Following are 8 T cell receptor beta chains from one sample sequenced in a study of somatic mutations in cytotoxic T cells in rheumatoid arthritis. The data were produced by immunoSEQ multiplex PCR, yet TCRdb's version contains in-frame clones alone and is incomplete. The repertoire holds about 12,000 clones, with roughly 70% as singletons. Sequenced sample: CD8+ T cells sorted from blood. All receptors derive from a woman between 40 and 55 years old in good health.

The J gene is TRBJ2-7, the V gene TRBV28; D may be TRBD1 or TRBD2 (5 bases each). Germline V lookup: CDR1 MDHEN, CDR2 SYDVKM. Trimming shortened V by 3 bases and J by 2 bases, and 17 bases separated the two germline ends. CDR3 length equals 16 residues. This CDR3 reads CASSFGERQTTYEQYF. The CDR3 DNA is TGTGCCAGCAGTTTTGGGGAGAGACAGACAACCTACGAGCAGTACTTC.

This clone appeared once. The chain carries TRBV4-1 and TRBJ1-1; 9 bases line up with TRBD1. This CDR3 has 15 residues. Unmatched junction bases numbered 2, after V lost 2 bases and J lost 1 base. The germline CDR1 and CDR2 sequences are MGHRA and YSYEKL. As DNA, the CDR3 is TGCGCCAGCAGCCAAAAGGACAGGGGGAACACTGAAGCTTTCTTT. It encodes CASSQKDRGNTEAFF.

This clone was detected once. The V call is TRBV25-1, the J call TRBJ1-1, with D perhaps TRBD1 (5 bases). Germline V CDR1 and CDR2: MGHDK, SYGVNS. The CDR3 has 14 residues. The ends were cut back, 3 bases at V and 2 bases at J, with 10 bases in the middle. The CDR3: CASSDSGGNTEAFF. The CDR3 nucleotides are TGTGCCAGCAGTGATTCGGGGGGAAACACTGAAGCTTTCTTT.

V and J are TRBV9 and TRBJ2-2; perhaps TRBD1 as D (5 bases). This CDR3 is built from 15 residues. Germline lookup yields CDR1 SGDLS and CDR2 YYNGEE. V was clipped by 5 bases and J by 3 bases, with 14 bases between them. The CDR3 region has the DNA TGTGCCAGCAGTGGCTGGGGCGCAGACACCGGGGAGCTGTTTTTT. This codes for CASSGWGADTGELFF.

This chain connects TRBV27 to TRBJ1-1; a possible D gene is TRBD1 (6 bases). The CDR3 sequence is 15 residues long. The V and J ends lost 6 bases and 4 bases respectively, with 18 bases between them. Germline values: CDR1 MNHEY, CDR2 SMNVEV (reference sequence). Here the CDR3 reads CASSSPDRYPTEAFF. The DNA for the CDR3 is TGTGCCAGCAGCTCGCCAGACAGGTACCCCACTGAAGCTTTCTTT.

This chain joins TRBV15 and TRBJ1-1, with 10 bases matching TRBD1. The CDR3 contains 14 residues. V lost 2 bases to trimming and J lost 7 bases; unmatched junction nucleotides: 4. Germline V gene sequence: CDR1 LNHNV, CDR2 YYDKDF (reference sequence). The CDR3 sequence is CATSRFGTGVEAFF. CDR3 DNA sequence: TGTGCCACCAGCAGATTCGGGACAGGGGTTGAAGCTTTCTTT.

The chain joins TRBV7-2 to TRBJ2-7; TRBD2 matches 13 bases. The CDR3 runs 14 residues. The germline gives CDR1 SGHTA, CDR2 FQGNSA. Trimming cost V 5 bases and J 5 bases; bases outside gene matches: 3. Here the CDR3 reads CASSHGLAGDEQYF. The CDR3 region has the DNA TGTGCCAGCAGCCATGGACTAGCGGGAGACGAGCAGTACTTC.

This clone appeared a single time. The chain is built from TRBV6-5 and TRBJ1-5; D call uncertain. This CDR3 contains 14 residues. With 6 bases removed from V and 1 base from J, the gap between germline ends came to 10 bases. Germline lookup yields CDR1 MNHEY and CDR2 SVGAGI. The CDR3 sequence is CASSPRRSNQPQHF. In DNA form, the CDR3 reads TGTGCCAGCAGCCCCAGACGGAGCAATCAGCCCCAGCATTTT.